This note documents a single TCR beta chain sequence. How the authors handled the data: Scientists estimated how many nucleated cells there were by amplifying reference gene primers. Clones were sequenced by immunoSEQ multiplex PCR, and TCRdb holds only the in-frame ones, with some missing. Clonal size and the V and J genes are those of that table, whereas D and trimming came from the DNA. The repertoire includes 170,000 or so clones, around nine tenths of them detected once, and roughly 0.9% sits in the top ten. The sample belongs to a study of blood T cell repertoires in COVID-19. Study details: COVID-19 samples, acute and convalescent, were from the United States, Italy and Spain. T cells, B-cell-depleted T cells, or PBMCs provided the cDNA or gDNA that served as material.

Germline CDR1 WSHSY, CDR2 SAAADI. V lost 4 bases and J lost 5, with 5 bases in between. The CDR3 covers 11 residues. The chain is built from TRBV10-2 and TRBJ1-1; no reliable D call. This TCR derives from a woman in her late teens or twenties who had recovered from COVID-19. Sequenced: peripheral blood. The CDR3 loop reads CASSVGTEAFF. Here the CDR3 DNA reads TGCGCCAGCAGTGTCGGGACTGAAGCTTTCTTT.